This TCR beta chain was captured in a study of OX40 agonist ivuxolimab in advanced cancers. Study information: Having had anti-PD-1, anti-PD-L1 or anti-CTLA-4 therapy before was allowed, and roughly 38% had some. Three patients, one with hepatocellular carcinoma and two with cutaneous melanoma, achieved partial responses.

CDR1 and CDR2 (germline): SGHNT, YYREEE (reference sequence). The CDR3 loop spans 14 amino acids. Losses at the gene ends were 2 bases for V and 11 bases for J; bases not matched to a gene: 12. Sequencing used immunoSEQ multiplex PCR; TCRdb keeps in-frame clones, though not all of them. The sample records approximately 44,000 clones, approximately 86% being singletons. The sequences come from CD4+ or CD8+ T cells sorted from blood, collected in a trial of the OX40 agonist ivuxolimab. The source is an adult with an advanced solid tumor such as melanoma, head and neck, liver or kidney cancer. The chain couples TRBV5-4 to TRBJ1-2; TRBD1 agrees at 7 bases. The CDR3: CASSFWDSPSWYTF. In nucleotides, the CDR3 is TGTGCCAGCAGCTTTTGGGACAGCCCCTCGTGGTACACCTTC. Based on the CDR3 plus reference TRBV5-4 and TRBJ1-2, the full variable domain is ETGVTQSPTHLIKTRGQQVTLRCSSQSGHNTVSWYQQALGQGPQFIFQYYREEENGRGNFPPRFSGLQFPNYSSELNVNALELDDSALYLCASSFWDSPSWYTFGSGTRLTVV.